The 27 T cell receptor beta chains in this list originate from one sample, sequenced in a study of response to subunit inactivated influenza vaccine. TCRdb analysed the RT-PCR reads with MiXCR anew, one entry per CDR3 protein. Among approximately 500,000 distinct CDR3 sequences listed, over 10% were seen once. Sequencing used PBMCs from blood, obtained about 40 days after vaccination. The origin of the receptors is a man aged 45-65 years who received an inactivated influenza vaccine.

The rearrangement uses TRBV20-1 and TRBJ1-1; D remains ambiguous. Trimming pared 5 bases from V and 2 bases from J, leaving 12 bases between. This CDR3 has 13 residues. The germline V gene has CDR1 DFQATT and CDR2 SNEGSKA (reference sequence). The CDR3 protein is CSASRRGNTEAFF. In DNA, the CDR3 is TGCAGTGCTTCCCGCCGGGGTAACACTGAAGCTTTCTTT.

The sample holds a few counts of this clonotype. This rearrangement joins TRBV12-3 or TRBV12-4 to TRBJ2-2; D is unresolved. The CDR3 runs 14 residues. V was cut by 1 base and J by 6 bases, with 9 bases left in between. CDR3 coding DNA: TGTGCCAGCAGTTTAGAGCTTGGGGCCGGGGAGCTGTTTTTT. It yields the protein CASSLELGAGELFF.

This clonotype was counted many times. The chain joins TRBV4-3 to TRBJ2-7; D call uncertain. Trimming removed 3 bases at V and 2 bases at J, with 11 bases between. Germline CDR1 reads LGHNA; CDR2 reads YSLEER. There are 14 residues in the CDR3. CDR3 loop: CASSHVGRTYEQYF. Here the CDR3 DNA reads TGCGCCAGCAGCCATGTAGGCCGAACCTACGAGCAGTACTTC.

This clonotype has more than one count but fewer than ten. This chain connects TRBV18 to TRBJ2-6; D unresolved. Germline assignment: CDR1 KGHSH and CDR2 LQKENI. The CDR3 sequence is 18 residues long. V lost 1 base, J lost 0 bases, and 13 bases lay in between. CDR3 loop: CASSPQTIPPSGANVLTF. In DNA, the CDR3 is TGTGCCAGCTCACCACAGACAATTCCACCCTCTGGGGCCAACGTCCTGACTTTC.

There are many counts of this clonotype. The chain carries TRBV5-1 and TRBJ2-1; 12 nucleotides agree with TRBD2. Trimming took 4 bases from V and 4 from J; bases not matched to a gene: 6. Germline V gives CDR1 SGHRS, CDR2 YFSETQ. This CDR3 region has 16 residues. CDR3 region: CASSPGLAGLYNEQFF. The CDR3 DNA reads as TGCGCCAGCAGCCCAGGACTAGCGGGGTTGTACAATGAGCAGTTCTTC.

This rearrangement joins TRBV5-6 to TRBJ2-7, with D possibly being TRBD1 (5 bases). This CDR3 has 15 amino acids. The germline V gene encodes CDR1 SGHDT and CDR2 YYEEEE. The V end was cut by 0 bases, the J end by 2 bases, with 12 bases between. The CDR3 DNA reads as TGTGCCAGCAGCTTGGTGGGGCAGGCCCCCTACGAGCAGTACTTC. Translation gives CASSLVGQAPYEQYF. The variable domain in full, with the rest retrieved from reference TRBV5-6 and TRBJ2-7, is DAGVTQSPTHLIKTRGQQVTLRCSPKSGHDTVSWYQQALGQGPQFIFQYYEEEERQRGNFPDRFSGHQFPNYSSELNVNALLLGDSALYLCASSLVGQAPYEQYFGPGTRLTVT.

This clonotype was found a few times. The chain links TRBV20-1 to TRBJ2-5; TRBD2 agrees at 9 bases. The length of the CDR3 is 13 residues. V was clipped by 6 bases and J by 1 base; unmatched bases: 3. Germline CDR1 DFQATT, CDR2 SNEGSKA (reference sequence). Here the CDR3 reads CSALSGGQETQYF. CDR3 bases: TGCAGTGCACTTAGCGGGGGCCAAGAGACCCAGTACTTC.

The chain combines TRBV15 with TRBJ2-7; TRBD1 aligns across 8 bases. The CDR3 runs 20 residues. The V gene's germline CDR1 is LNHNV and CDR2 YYDKDF (reference sequence). J was trimmed by 1 base and V by 4 bases; bases with no gene match: 21. CDR3 sequence: CATSKMGGQGLKEPSYEQYF. The CDR3 region has the DNA TGTGCCACCAGCAAAATGGGAGGACAGGGATTGAAAGAACCATCCTACGAGCAGTACTTC.

The V call is TRBV12-3 or TRBV12-4, the J call TRBJ1-5, with unresolved D. V shed 8 bases and J shed 5 bases, with 19 bases lying between them. The CDR3 is 15 amino acids. The CDR3 loop reads CASPNWTAHYQPQHF. For the CDR3, the DNA is TGTGCCAGCCCTAACTGGACGGCGCACTATCAGCCCCAGCATTTT.

This clonotype was seen at least ten times. The rearrangement uses TRBV4-2 and TRBJ2-1; no definite D call. Germline loops: CDR1 LGHNA, CDR2 YNFKEQ. CDR3 size: 12 residues. V gave up 0 bases and J gave up 9 bases, with 6 bases separating them. The CDR3 loop reads CASSQDLGEQFF. Written as DNA, the CDR3 is TGTGCCAGCAGCCAAGACCTGGGTGAGCAGTTCTTC.

This clonotype was counted only a few times. The V and J genes are TRBV11-2 and TRBJ2-2; D unclear. Germline CDR1 reads SGHAT; CDR2 reads FQNNGV. This CDR3 region has 13 residues. The V gene lost 2 bases and the J gene lost 5 bases, with 6 bases spanning the gap. CDR3 sequence (DNA): TGTGCCAGCAGCTTATGGGAAACCGGGGAGCTGTTTTTT. Its protein product is CASSLWETGELFF.

This clonotype was recorded a few times. The J gene is TRBJ2-5, the V gene TRBV11-2; D tentatively fits TRBD1 or TRBD2 (5 bases each). V lost 5 bases and J 5 bases, leaving 15 bases between the germline ends. The CDR3 runs to 14 residues. Germline assignment: CDR1 SGHAT and CDR2 FQNNGV. This CDR3 reads CASSGMRGAETQYF. DNA for the CDR3: TGTGCCAGCAGCGGGATGAGGGGAGCGGAGACCCAGTACTTC.

This clonotype was seen more than once but under ten times. The chain combines TRBV5-1 with TRBJ1-1; D uncertain. The CDR3 is made up of 14 amino acids. Trimming stripped 1 base from V and 6 bases from J, with 13 bases between. Germline assignment: CDR1 SGHRS and CDR2 YFSETQ. CDR3 region: CASSLRTAGAEAFF. DNA for the CDR3: TGCGCCAGCAGCTTGCGTACTGCGGGCGCTGAAGCTTTCTTT.

J is TRBJ2-1 and V is TRBV29-1; possibly TRBD1 for D (6 bases). Germline V gene lookup returns CDR1 SQVTM and CDR2 ANQGSEA. The CDR3 is made up of 16 amino acids. Trimming took off 0 bases at V and 1 base at J, with 13 bases between the two ends. CDR3 in amino acids: CSVEEWTARSYNEQFF. CDR3 nucleotides: TGCAGCGTTGAAGAGTGGACAGCGCGATCCTACAATGAGCAGTTCTTC.

The chain links TRBV4-1 to TRBJ2-5; 9 nucleotides align to TRBD2. V dropped 2 bases and J dropped 4; count of bases not matched to a gene: 8. Germline-derived CDR1 and CDR2 are MGHRA and YSYEKL. This CDR3 spans 16 amino acids. CDR3 sequence reads: CASSQTGAGGGETQYF. CDR3 bases: TGCGCCAGCAGCCAAACTGGAGCGGGGGGCGGAGAGACCCAGTACTTC.

This clonotype was seen a few times. The J gene is TRBJ2-7, the V gene TRBV20-1; 10 bases agree with TRBD2. Germline V gene sequence: CDR1 DFQATT, CDR2 SNEGSKA (reference sequence). Trimming at V came to 5 bases and at J to 0 bases, leaving 7 bases not matched to a gene. CDR3 length: 15 residues. The CDR3 spells CSAFSGRSSSYEQYF. As DNA, the CDR3 is TGCAGTGCTTTTAGCGGGAGGTCAAGCTCCTACGAGCAGTACTTC.

The chain links TRBV20-1 to TRBJ1-1; D not certain. The V gene lost 6 bases and the J gene lost 0 bases, with 11 bases spanning the gap. CDR3 size: 13 residues. CDR1 and CDR2 from the germline V gene are DFQATT and SNEGSKA (reference sequence). As DNA, the CDR3 is TGCAGTGCCGAGGAAAACATGAACACTGAAGCTTTCTTT. Its protein product is CSAEENMNTEAFF.

As to this clonotype: The junction departs from germline at one end; a sequencing error may be responsible. The chain joins TRBV10-3 to TRBJ2-1; the D gene is possibly TRBD2 (5 bases). Per the germline V gene, CDR1 is ENHRY and CDR2 is SYGVKD. This CDR3 region has 15 residues. CDR3 DNA sequence: TGTGCCATCAGTGAGTTGAGCGGAGTCTACTATGAGCAGTTCTTC. Translation: CAISELSGVYYEQFF.

In this sample, this clonotype turned up a few times. The chain links TRBV20-1 to TRBJ2-1; 11 nucleotides line up with TRBD2. This CDR3 spans 17 amino acids. Looked up from germline, CDR1 is DFQATT and CDR2 is SNEGSKA (reference sequence). Trimming at V came to 0 bases and at J to 9 bases, leaving 13 bases not matched to a gene. CDR3 DNA sequence: TGCAGTGCTAGAGATGTAATAGCGGGGGGGCCTGCGGGTGAGCAGTTCTTC. Its translation: CSARDVIAGGPAGEQFF.

Only a few counts were recorded for this clonotype. The chain's CDR3 is CSASQVADTQYF. CDR3 DNA: TGCAGTGCTAGCCAAGTAGCAGATACGCAGTATTTT. This chain links TRBV20-1 with TRBJ2-3; the D is unclear. Germline V CDR1 and CDR2: DFQATT, SNEGSKA (reference sequence). The V end lost 3 bases, the J end lost 4 bases, and 8 bases lay between the germline ends. This CDR3 comprises 12 residues.

This clonotype was found many times. The V gene is TRBV5-1, the J gene TRBJ1-4; D is undetermined. Germline V lookup: CDR1 SGHRS, CDR2 YFSETQ. This CDR3 is 15 amino acids long. V was trimmed by 3 bases and J by 1 base, leaving 10 bases between them. CDR3 nucleotides: TGCGCCAGCAGCTACTATGCCGGAACTAATGAAAAACTGTTTTTT. Residues: CASSYYAGTNEKLFF.

This clonotype was seen repeatedly, ten times or more. This chain links TRBV28 with TRBJ2-6; unclear D gene. CDR1 MDHEN and CDR2 SYDVKM come from the germline V gene. V lost 7 bases and J 0 bases, leaving 10 bases between the germline ends. This CDR3 has 15 residues. The CDR3 spells CASTDGRSGANVLTF. CDR3 nucleotides: TGTGCCAGCACTGACGGACGCTCTGGGGCCAACGTCCTGACTTTC.

This chain uses TRBV10-3 with TRBJ1-4; 8 nucleotides match TRBD1. The germline CDR1 and CDR2 sequences are ENHRY and SYGVKD. This CDR3 comprises 15 residues. The ends lost 0 bases at V and 8 bases at J; junction bases unmatched: 5. CDR3: CAISESQGAAEKLFF. The DNA of the CDR3 is TGTGCCATCAGTGAGTCTCAGGGGGCGGCAGAAAAACTGTTTTTT.

This clonotype was recorded a few times. The chain combines TRBV5-1 with TRBJ2-7; 9 bases fit TRBD1. CDR3 length: 14 amino acids. The J segment lost 1 base and the V segment lost 3 bases, leaving 2 bases of the junction unmatched. In germline, CDR1 is SGHRS, CDR2 YFSETQ. Here the CDR3 DNA reads TGCGCCAGCAGCTGGGACAGGGATTCCTACGAGCAGTACTTC. Translation gives CASSWDRDSYEQYF.

The table lists this clonotype with a few counts. The chain employs TRBV18 and TRBJ2-7; D call uncertain. From germline, CDR1 is KGHSH and CDR2 LQKENI. V was shortened by 0 bases and J by 1 base, with 16 bases between the two germline ends. The CDR3 runs 17 residues. This chain's CDR3 is CASSPPSPDGDSYEQYF. CDR3 sequence (DNA): TGTGCCAGCTCACCACCGTCTCCGGACGGAGATTCCTACGAGCAGTACTTC.

DNA for the CDR3: TGCGCCAGCAGGTTTAGCGGGAGTAGTCTGGAGACCCAGTACTTC. It codes for CASRFSGSSLETQYF. The chain joins TRBV5-1 to TRBJ2-5; 9 bases align to TRBD2. Trimming at V came to 5 bases and at J to 5 bases, leaving 10 bases not matched to a gene. This CDR3 has 15 amino acids. CDR1 and CDR2 from the germline V gene are SGHRS and YFSETQ. The full variable domain, its missing parts supplied by reference TRBV5-1 and TRBJ2-5, is KAGVTQTPRYLIKTRGQQVTLSCSPISGHRSVSWYQQTPGQGLQFLFEYFSETQRNKGNFPGRFSGRQFSNSRSEMNVSTLELGDSALYLCASRFSGSSLETQYFGPGTRLLVL.

This clonotype was seen only a few times. The chain links TRBV11-2 to TRBJ2-5, with TRBD1 matching 7 bases. After removal of 2 bases from V and 6 bases from J, the junction contained 12 bases not matched to a gene. CDR3 length equals 16 residues. Germline lookup yields CDR1 SGHAT and CDR2 FQNNGV. The CDR3 loop reads CASSLLSGTEVQTQYF. The CDR3 nucleotides read TGTGCCAGCAGCTTACTGTCCGGGACAGAGGTCCAGACCCAGTACTTC.